Below, 5 T cell receptor beta chains from the same sample are listed, as sequenced in a study of blood T cell repertoires in COVID-19. Some clones are missing from TCRdb's copy, which holds only in-frame ones; the method was immunoSEQ multiplex PCR. The sample records 250,000 or so clones, approximately 88% being singletons. Input material: PBMCs or T cells enriched from blood (not recorded which). The receptors originated from a woman in her thirties or forties who had been exposed to COVID-19.

V and J are TRBV28 and TRBJ1-5; D gene uncertain. Trimming shortened V by 7 bases and J by 9 bases, and 10 bases separated the two germline ends. CDR1 is MDHEN and CDR2 is SYDVKM in the germline V gene. This CDR3 has 11 residues. The CDR3: CASISRGPQHF. The CDR3 bases are TGTGCCAGCATCAGCCGGGGGCCCCAGCATTTT.

The chain has TRBV9 and TRBJ2-3; TRBD2 agrees at 9 bases. The CDR3 is 18 amino acids. Unmatched junction bases numbered 8, after V lost 0 bases and J lost 0 bases. Per the germline V gene, CDR1 is SGDLS and CDR2 is YYNGEE. CDR3 coding DNA: TGTGCCAGCAGCGTAGGAGTTAGGGCGGGGGGGAGCACAGATACGCAGTATTTT. Protein: CASSVGVRAGGSTDTQYF.

This sequence joins TRBV29-1 and TRBJ1-2; D is uncertain. The CDR3 totals 10 residues. The germline gives CDR1 SQVTM, CDR2 ANQGSEA. The germline V and J ends were trimmed by 6 bases and 6 bases, with 8 bases remaining between them. The CDR3 bases are TGCAGCGTGGAGGGCCATGGCTACACCTTC. Translating it yields CSVEGHGYTF.

The gene calls are TRBV18 and TRBJ1-1; the D gene is possibly TRBD1 (6 bases). V was trimmed by 5 bases and J by 1 base, leaving 11 bases between them. The CDR3 has 14 amino acids. CDR1 and CDR2 from the germline V gene are KGHSH and LQKENI. In DNA, the CDR3 is TGTGCCAGCTCAGCTACAGGGTCGAACACTGAAGCTTTCTTT. Residues: CASSATGSNTEAFF.

This sequence joins TRBV14 and TRBJ1-4; D is unresolved. This CDR3 has 15 residues. Germline loops: CDR1 SGHDN, CDR2 FVKESK. Trimming removed 1 base at V and 7 bases at J, with 13 bases between. The CDR3 DNA is TGTGCCAGCAGCCAAGTTAGAGGGTACGGTGAAAAACTGTTTTTT. Its translation: CASSQVRGYGEKLFF.